This T cell receptor beta chain came from a study of PD-1 blockade in classical Hodgkin lymphoma. On this clone itself: Its antigen remains unidentified.

The CDR3 extends over 15 amino acids. CDR1 and CDR2 (germline): LNHDA, SQIVND (reference sequence). Trimming removed 7 bases from V and 5 bases from J, with 20 bases in between. Noted time point: cycle 4 day 1 (C4D1), after 5 to 7 weeks of nivolumab. Relapse after autologous stem cell transplantation occurred in every patient, and brentuximab vedotin exposure varied. The method was immunoSEQ multiplex PCR; TCRdb's version includes in-frame clones alone and lacks a portion of them. Of around 65,000 clones detected, about 85% appear once; the ten largest clones hold roughly 8.8%. Broader study findings: While CD8+ TCR diversity did not rise significantly by C4D1, CD4+ TCR diversity did. Reports described newly diagnosed patients as having lower baseline TCR diversity than healthy donors. Prior therapy or disease activity may underlie the repertoire differences, whose causes remain undefined.

This specimen was peripheral blood mononuclear cells (PBMCs), taken before the fourth cycle of nivolumab. The TCR comes from a human donor with classical Hodgkin lymphoma. This chain links TRBV19 with TRBJ1-2; D remains ambiguous. DNA of the CDR3: TGTGCCAGTACTACGTGGGCAAATGATTTTTATGGCTACACCTTC. Protein: CASTTWANDFYGYTF.